Shown below are 29 T cell receptor beta chains from a single sample sequenced in a study of CD8+CD57+ T cells in acquired aplastic anemia. Sequencing involved patients with CD8+CD57+ cell expansion previously shown by flow cytometry. The template used for profiling TCR beta VDJ and CDR3 was genomic DNA. Each CDR3 protein gets one entry after TCRdb re-called the reads with MiXCR. The top ten hold 65% of the sample, which has 80,000 to 100,000 distinct CDR3 sequences, roughly two thirds seen once. The source material was sorted CD4+, CD8+, or CD8+CD57+ T cells (not recorded which) from PBMCs. The receptors derive from a human donor with aplastic anemia.

The chain has TRBV12-3 or TRBV12-4 and TRBJ2-3; 7 bases align to TRBD2. The CDR3 covers 14 residues. V lost 6 bases and J lost 4; bases outside the gene matches: 7. DNA for the CDR3: TGTGCCAGCAGAAGGGCAGGGAGGGCAGATACGCAGTATTTT. It specifies CASRRAGRADTQYF.

The rearrangement joins TRBV29-1 to TRBJ2-7, with TRBD1 matching over 7 bases. Germline trimming cut 4 bases from V and 3 bases from J; bases unmatched to any gene: 3. Germline V gene sequence: CDR1 SQVTM, CDR2 ANQGSEA. The CDR3 totals 12 residues. This CDR3 reads CSVGGQFYEQYF. CDR3 coding DNA: TGCAGCGTTGGGGGACAGTTCTACGAGCAGTACTTC.

The chain combines TRBV10-3 with TRBJ2-1, with TRBD2 matching over 9 bases. V was clipped by 6 bases and J by 6 bases; unmatched bases: 6. Germline V gene sequence: CDR1 ENHRY, CDR2 SYGVKD. The CDR3 loop spans 14 amino acids. The CDR3 nucleotides read TGTGCCATCAGGGAGGGACTAGCATCCAATGAGCAGTTCTTC. Protein product: CAIREGLASNEQFF.

In its sample, this clonotype was seen a few times. V is TRBV7-3 and J is TRBJ2-1; D gene ambiguous. The CDR3 loop spans 15 amino acids. V lost 4 bases to trimming and J lost 1 base, with 11 bases between them. CDR1 SGHTA and CDR2 FQGTGA come from the germline V gene. The CDR3 spells CASSSGPASYNEQFF. In nucleotides, the CDR3 is TGTGCCAGCAGCTCAGGACCGGCTTCCTACAATGAGCAGTTCTTC.

This sequence joins TRBV2 and TRBJ1-1, with a weak D call TRBD1 (5 bases). Germline loops: CDR1 SNHLY, CDR2 FYNNEI. The CDR3 covers 14 residues. V lost 9 bases and J lost 0, with 14 bases in between. The CDR3 coding sequence is TGTGCCAGTCAGCTAAGGGGCATGAACACTGAAGCTTTCTTT. Translated: CASQLRGMNTEAFF. The variable domain in full, with the rest retrieved from reference TRBV2 and TRBJ1-1, is EPEVTQTPSHQVTQMGQEVILRCVPISNHLYFYWYRQILGQKVEFLVSFYNNEISEKSEIFDDQFSVERPDGSNFTLKIRSTKLEDSAMYFCASQLRGMNTEAFFGQGTRLTVV.

This chain links TRBV25-1 with TRBJ1-1; D not certain. Germline assignment: CDR1 MGHDK and CDR2 SYGVNS. This CDR3 contains 14 residues. Trimming removed 8 bases from V and 5 bases from J, with 18 bases in between. CDR3 amino acids: CASLPYGEWTEAFF. The CDR3 bases are TGTGCCAGCCTACCCTATGGGGAGTGGACTGAAGCTTTCTTT.

Note on this clonotype: Mismatch with germline at one junction end may stem from a read error. J is TRBJ1-1 and V is TRBV7-8, with TRBD1 matching over 7 bases. Germline V lookup: CDR1 SGHVS, CDR2 FQNEAQ. The CDR3 is 13 residues long. CDR3 in DNA: TGTGCCAGCAGCAAGGACAGGCCCACTGAAGCTTCCTTT. Translating gives CASSKDRPTEASF.

The chain is built from TRBV15 and TRBJ2-5; D is undetermined. This CDR3 is 14 amino acids long. Trimming cost V 1 base and J 0 bases, with 6 bases left between them. Germline V CDR1 and CDR2: LNHNV, YYDKDF (reference sequence). The CDR3 DNA is TGTGCCACCAGCAGAGGGAATAACCAAGAGACCCAGTACTTC. Protein: CATSRGNNQETQYF.

This clonotype has at least ten counts. The chain has TRBV4-1 and TRBJ1-1, with D tentatively TRBD1 (6 bases). V was pared by 0 bases and J by 8 bases, with 16 bases between. Germline CDR1 is MGHRA and CDR2 is YSYEKL. The CDR3 length is 15 residues. The CDR3 sequence: CASSQERRQVAEAFF. CDR3 sequence (DNA): TGCGCCAGCAGCCAAGAAAGGCGACAGGTCGCAGAAGCTTTCTTT.

The chain is built from TRBV10-3 and TRBJ1-6; TRBD1 is a possible D gene (5 bases). CDR1 is ENHRY, CDR2 SYGVKD, per germline. V was trimmed by 3 bases and J by 4 bases, leaving 13 bases between them. The CDR3 extends over 16 amino acids. The CDR3 DNA follows: TGTGCCATCAGTGATTCAACAGGCAATTATAATTCACCCCTCCACTTT. It specifies CAISDSTGNYNSPLHF.

This clonotype was counted many times. The chain combines TRBV12-5 with TRBJ2-5, with D perhaps TRBD2 (5 bases). The V and J ends lost 7 bases and 0 bases respectively, with 12 bases between them. CDR3 length: 14 residues. Germline lookup yields CDR1 LGHNT and CDR2 FRNRAP. The CDR3 sequence is CASVSDQYQETQYF. The CDR3, as DNA: TGTGCTAGTGTTAGCGACCAGTACCAAGAGACCCAGTACTTC.

V gene TRBV7-2 combines with J gene TRBJ1-2, with 11 nucleotides matching TRBD1. Germline loops: CDR1 SGHTA, CDR2 FQGNSA. Unmatched junction bases numbered 7, after V lost 4 bases and J lost 6 bases. The CDR3 has 15 amino acids. In nucleotides, the CDR3 is TGTGCCAGCAGCTATAATGGACAGGGGGCGAATGGCTACACCTTC. Its protein is CASSYNGQGANGYTF.

J is TRBJ1-2 and V is TRBV7-9, with D hard to call. Trimming took 5 bases from V and 2 from J, leaving 6 bases between them. The CDR3 sequence is 12 residues long. CDR1 is SEHNR and CDR2 is FQNEAQ in the germline V gene (reference sequence). The CDR3 sequence: CASSRENYGYTF. CDR3 nucleotide sequence: TGTGCCAGCAGCCGGGAGAACTATGGCTACACCTTC. The full variable domain, completed using reference TRBV7-9 and TRBJ1-2, is DTGVSQNPRHKITKRGQNVTFRCDPISEHNRLYWYRQTLGQGPEFLTYFQNEAQLEKSRLLSDRFSAERPKGSFSTLEIQRTEQGDSAMYLCASSRENYGYTFGSGTRLTVV.

The rearrangement uses TRBV11-2 and TRBJ2-5; TRBD1 aligns across 9 bases. Losses at the gene ends were 4 bases for V and 1 base for J; bases not matched to a gene: 7. Germline loops: CDR1 SGHAT, CDR2 FQNNGV. This CDR3 region has 16 residues. The CDR3 nucleotides read TGTGCCAGCAGCTCGGGACAGGGCTCCACCCAAGAGACCCAGTACTTC. This gives the protein CASSSGQGSTQETQYF.

The chain uses TRBV2 and TRBJ1-1; D gene unclear. The ends were cut back, 7 bases at V and 3 bases at J, with 9 bases in the middle. The CDR3 totals 12 residues. The germline CDR1 and CDR2 sequences are SNHLY and FYNNEI. CDR3 amino acids: CASKAEYTEAFF. CDR3 DNA sequence: TGTGCCAGCAAAGCGGAGTACACTGAAGCTTTCTTT.

The genes are TRBV10-3 and TRBJ1-5; unclear D gene. Looked up from germline, CDR1 is ENHRY and CDR2 is SYGVKD. This CDR3 spans 14 amino acids. V was clipped by 2 bases and J by 1 base, with 6 bases between them. The CDR3 loop reads CAISEAGSNQPQHF. CDR3 DNA sequence: TGTGCCATCAGTGAGGCCGGGAGCAATCAGCCCCAGCATTTT.

In the case of this clonotype: Since the CDR3 does not end with the conserved phenylalanine or tryptophan, this likely comes from a read error. The chain recombines TRBV5-1 with TRBJ2-7; D is possibly TRBD1 or TRBD2 (5 bases each). Trimming took 3 bases from V and 0 from J, leaving 10 bases between them. CDR3 length equals 14 residues. The germline V gene has CDR1 SGHRS and CDR2 YFSETQ. CDR3 sequence (DNA): TGCGCCAGCAGCTGGGGTGGGGGCTCCTACGAGCAGTACTCC. The encoded protein is CASSWGGGSYEQYS.

The V gene is TRBV12-3 or TRBV12-4, the J gene TRBJ1-2; D remains unclear. The length of the CDR3 is 12 residues. Between the trimmed V and J ends, which lost 1 base and 7 bases, there was a span of 7 bases. The chain's CDR3 is CASSLGVGGYTF. The CDR3 nucleotides read TGTGCCAGCAGTTTAGGGGTTGGTGGCTACACCTTC.

V usage is TRBV5-1 and J usage is TRBJ2-7, with D possibly being TRBD1 or TRBD2 (5 bases each). V was clipped by 9 bases and J by 5 bases, with 24 bases between them. The length of the CDR3 is 15 residues. Looked up from germline, CDR1 is SGHRS and CDR2 is YFSETQ. CDR3 DNA sequence: TGCGCCATCAGTACTCCTGGGGGAGCGAATGACGAGCAGTACTTC. It translates to CAISTPGGANDEQYF.

CDR3 loop: CASSQIDEYEQYF. CDR3 nucleotides: TGTGCCAGCAGCCAAATCGACGAGTACGAGCAGTACTTC. The chain joins TRBV7-9 to TRBJ2-7; D not certain. V lost 5 bases, J lost 4 bases, and 12 bases lay in between. The CDR3 contains 13 residues. Germline V CDR1 and CDR2: SEHNR, FQNEAQ (reference sequence). The whole variable domain, remainder taken from reference TRBV7-9 and TRBJ2-7, is DTGVSQNPRHKITKRGQNVTFRCDPISEHNRLYWYRQTLGQGPEFLTYFQNEAQLEKSRLLSDRFSAERPKGSFSTLEIQRTEQGDSAMYLCASSQIDEYEQYFGPGTRLTVT.

This clonotype was counted many times. The J gene is TRBJ1-1, the V gene TRBV5-6; no reliable D call. The CDR3 has 12 residues. Germline lookup yields CDR1 SGHDT and CDR2 YYEEEE. V was clipped by 2 bases and J by 3 bases, with 5 bases between them. Written as DNA, the CDR3 is TGTGCCAGCAGCTTAGAGGACACTGAAGCTTTCTTT. It specifies CASSLEDTEAFF.

The chain carries TRBV6-1 and TRBJ2-5; 11 nucleotides line up with TRBD2. CDR3 length equals 15 residues. With V trimmed by 2 bases and J by 1 base, 0 bases remained unmatched. Germline V CDR1 and CDR2: MNHNS, SASEGT. DNA for the CDR3: TGTGCCAGCAGTGAAACTAGCGGGAGCCAAGAGACCCAGTACTTC. Translation gives CASSETSGSQETQYF.

There are a few counts of this clonotype. The rearrangement uses TRBV10-3 and TRBJ1-1; D call uncertain. This CDR3 spans 15 amino acids. V was clipped by 0 bases and J by 4 bases, with 12 bases between them. Germline loops: CDR1 ENHRY, CDR2 SYGVKD. The CDR3 is CAISESDPKSTEAFF. CDR3 coding DNA: TGTGCCATCAGTGAGTCGGATCCTAAGAGCACTGAAGCTTTCTTT.

V usage is TRBV7-3 and J usage is TRBJ2-3; D gene unclear. The CDR3 has 16 residues. CDR1 and CDR2 (germline): SGHTA, FQGTGA. The V end was cut by 2 bases, the J end by 4 bases, with 16 bases between. The CDR3 reads CASSLRSVREADTQYF. The CDR3 bases are TGTGCCAGCAGCTTACGGAGTGTCCGTGAGGCAGATACGCAGTATTTT. The full variable domain, with the rest looked up from reference TRBV7-3 and TRBJ2-3, is GAGVSQTPSNKVTEKGKYVELRCDPISGHTALYWYRQSLGQGPEFLIYFQGTGAADDSGLPNDRFFAVRPEGSVSTLKIQRTERGDSAVYLCASSLRSVREADTQYFGPGTRLTVL.

This clonotype was found a few times. The chain employs TRBV20-1 and TRBJ1-1, with 11 bases identical to TRBD1. The germline CDR1 and CDR2 sequences are DFQATT and SNEGSKA (reference sequence). The CDR3 is 13 amino acids. With V trimmed by 6 bases and J by 7 bases, 7 bases remained unmatched. The DNA for the CDR3 is TGCAGTGCCACGGACAGGGGGCATGGTGAAGCTTTCTTT. Translating it yields CSATDRGHGEAFF.

This chain uses TRBV7-3 with TRBJ1-6; D not resolved. The V gene lost 3 bases and the J gene lost 10 bases, with 7 bases spanning the gap. The CDR3 length is 12 residues. Germline V gene sequence: CDR1 SGHTA, CDR2 FQGTGA. This CDR3 is CASSLYRSPLHF. CDR3 bases: TGTGCCAGCAGCTTGTATCGCTCACCCCTCCACTTT.

This clonotype was seen once. The CDR3 DNA follows: TGTGCCTGGAGTGCCATCACCTATCGTAGCGGGGACGCGAACACCGGGGAGCTGTTTTTT. Its translation is CAWSAITYRSGDANTGELFF. This rearrangement joins TRBV30 to TRBJ2-2; 8 bases line up with TRBD2. The CDR3 is 20 residues long. V lost 1 base and J lost 0; bases outside the gene matches: 16. Germline V gene lookup returns CDR1 GTSNPN and CDR2 SVGIG (reference sequence).

The chain joins TRBV7-9 to TRBJ2-7; D remains ambiguous. In germline, CDR1 is SEHNR, CDR2 FQNEAQ (reference sequence). This CDR3 is built from 12 residues. The V end lost 3 bases, the J end lost 6 bases, and 9 bases lay between the germline ends. CDR3: CASSLDPGEQYF. CDR3 sequence (DNA): TGTGCCAGCAGCTTGGACCCGGGCGAGCAGTACTTC.

The chain has TRBV9 and TRBJ2-5; D unclear. This CDR3 has 12 residues. With 5 bases removed from V and 4 bases from J, the gap between germline ends came to 9 bases. Germline lookup yields CDR1 SGDLS and CDR2 YYNGEE. The CDR3 loop reads CASSLVVETQYF. Written as DNA, the CDR3 is TGTGCCAGCAGTTTGGTGGTAGAGACCCAGTACTTC.